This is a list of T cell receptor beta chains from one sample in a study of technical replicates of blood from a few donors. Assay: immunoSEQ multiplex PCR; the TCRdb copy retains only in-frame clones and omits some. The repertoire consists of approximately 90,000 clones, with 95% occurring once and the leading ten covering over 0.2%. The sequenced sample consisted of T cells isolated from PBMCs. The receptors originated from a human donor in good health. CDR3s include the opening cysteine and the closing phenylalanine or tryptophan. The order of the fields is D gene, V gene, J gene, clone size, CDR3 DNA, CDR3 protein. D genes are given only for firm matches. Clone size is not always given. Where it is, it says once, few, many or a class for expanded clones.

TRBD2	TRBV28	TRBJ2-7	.	TGTGCCAGCAGTTCCTCAACAGTGGCGGGAGTCTACGAGCAGTACTTC	CASSSSTVAGVYEQYF
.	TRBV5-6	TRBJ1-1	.	TGTGCCAGCAGCTTTGTGCGGGGGATGACTGAAGCTTTCTTT	CASSFVRGMTEAFF
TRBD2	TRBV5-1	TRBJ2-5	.	TGCGCCAGCAGCTTGGTAGCGGGGGGTTTCCAACTCTTCCAAGAGACCCAGTACTTC	CASSLVAGGFQLFQETQYF
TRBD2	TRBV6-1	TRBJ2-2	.	TGTGCCAGCAGCCCCTGGGGGGGTAACACCGGGGAGCTGTTTTTT	CASSPWGGNTGELFF
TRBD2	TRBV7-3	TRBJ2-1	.	TGTGCCAGCAGCTTAAACACGGGGGGGCCAAATGAGCAGTTCTTC	CASSLNTGGPNEQFF
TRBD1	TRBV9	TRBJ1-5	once	TGTGCCAGCAGCGAGCTGCATCAGGGGGCTCGGCAGCCCCAGCATTTT	CASSELHQGARQPQHF
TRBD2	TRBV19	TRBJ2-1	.	TGTGCCAGTAGTATAGAGAGGGCGGGAGTCGGTGAGCAGTTCTTC	CASSIERAGVGEQFF
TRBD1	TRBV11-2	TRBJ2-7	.	TGTGCCAGCAGACGGCCGGGACAGGAACCCTACGAGCAGTACTTC	CASRRPGQEPYEQYF
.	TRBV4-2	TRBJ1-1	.	TGTGCCAGCAGCCCTCCTATGGGGGCGAGGAACACTGAAGCTTTCTTT	CASSPPMGARNTEAFF
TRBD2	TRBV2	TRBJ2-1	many	TGTGCCAGCAGTGAGGGGACTAGATTGTACTACAATGAGCAGTTCTTC	CASSEGTRLYYNEQFF
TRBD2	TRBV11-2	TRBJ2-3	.	TGTGCCAGCAGGGCGACTAGCGGGGATCTGACAGATACGCAGTATTTT	CASRATSGDLTDTQYF
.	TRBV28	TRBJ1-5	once	TGTGCCAGCACCCCCCCACGACAAAACAATCAGCCCCAGCATTTT	CASTPPRQNNQPQHF
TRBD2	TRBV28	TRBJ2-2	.	TGTGCCAGCAGTGAACTCAAACTAGCGGTTTGGAACACCGGGGAGCTGTTTTTT	CASSELKLAVWNTGELFF
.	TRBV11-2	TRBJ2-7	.	TGTGCCAGCAGCTTTGACAACTCCTACGAGCAGTACTTC	CASSFDNSYEQYF
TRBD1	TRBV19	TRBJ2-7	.	TGTGCCAGTAGTGTCGTAGGGGGCGCCTCCTACGAGCAGTACTTC	CASSVVGGASYEQYF
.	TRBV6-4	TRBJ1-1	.	TGTGCCAGCAGGCGACAGGCGAACACTGAAGCTTTCTTT	CASRRQANTEAFF
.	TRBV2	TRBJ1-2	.	TGTGCCAGCAGTGAAGCTAGGACAGTCAGCTATGGCTACACCTTC	CASSEARTVSYGYTF
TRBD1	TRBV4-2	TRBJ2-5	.	TGTGCCAGCAGCTCACTCTCCTCACCGGGACAGGGGGCAGAGACCCAGTACTTC	CASSSLSSPGQGAETQYF
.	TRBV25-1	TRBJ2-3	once	TGTGCCAGCAGTGCGAGGGGGTCCACAGATACGCAGTATTTT	CASSARGSTDTQYF
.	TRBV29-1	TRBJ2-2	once	TGCAGCGGTGGAAGCGTGAAAACCGGGGAGCTGTTTTTT	CSGGSVKTGELFF
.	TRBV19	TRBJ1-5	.	TGTGCCAGTAGTATACGGGCAGGGGAGGGTCAGCCCCAGCATTTT	CASSIRAGEGQPQHF
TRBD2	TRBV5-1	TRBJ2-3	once	TGCGCCAGCAGCTCAGGACTAGCGGGGTTGGGTGGGGATACGCAGTATTTT	CASSSGLAGLGGDTQYF
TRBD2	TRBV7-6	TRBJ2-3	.	TGTGCCAGCAGCCCCCACTTACCCGGGACTAGTAAGGATACGCAGTATTTT	CASSPHLPGTSKDTQYF
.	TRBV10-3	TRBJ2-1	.	TGTGCCACTTTACCGGGAGAGAGCACCAATGAGCAGTTCTTC	CATLPGESTNEQFF
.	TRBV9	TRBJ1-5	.	TGTGCCAGCAGCCCCGCGGGGAACAATCAGCCCCAGCATTTT	CASSPAGNNQPQHF
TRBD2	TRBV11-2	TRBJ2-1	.	TGTGCCAGCGGAACTAGCGGGAGATACAATGAGCAGTTCTTC	CASGTSGRYNEQFF
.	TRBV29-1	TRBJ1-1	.	TGCAGCGTTGATGAAGGGAAGGGGATGAACACTGAAGCTTTCTTT	CSVDEGKGMNTEAFF
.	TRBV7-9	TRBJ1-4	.	TGTGCCAGCAGCTTACAGGGTAATCGTGAAAAACTGTTTTTT	CASSLQGNREKLFF
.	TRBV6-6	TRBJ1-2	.	TGTGCCAGCAGTTACTCGGGGCAGGACAACTATGGCTACACCTTC	CASSYSGQDNYGYTF
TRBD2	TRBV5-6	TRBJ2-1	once	TGTGCCAGCAGCTTGGGACTAGCGGGAGGCAATGAGCAGTTCTTC	CASSLGLAGGNEQFF
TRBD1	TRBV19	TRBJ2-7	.	TGTGCCAGTAGTATTGCCGGGACAGGTGACTACGAGCAGTACTTC	CASSIAGTGDYEQYF
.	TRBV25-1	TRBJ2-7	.	TGTGCCAGCACTATCGACGAGCAGTACTTC	CASTIDEQYF
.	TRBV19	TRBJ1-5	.	TGTGCCAGTAGCCAATTACAGGAGCCTCAGCCCCAGCATTTT	CASSQLQEPQPQHF
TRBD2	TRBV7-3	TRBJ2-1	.	TGTGCCAGCAGCTTAAAGGTCTCTAGCGGGGGATCCTACAATGAGCAGTTCTTC	CASSLKVSSGGSYNEQFF
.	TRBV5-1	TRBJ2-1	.	TGCGCCAGCAGCTTCTCCCAGGGGCGTCACAATGAGCAGTTCTTC	CASSFSQGRHNEQFF
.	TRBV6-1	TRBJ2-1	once	TGTGCCAGCAGTGAAGCGAGTGGAGGATTGTTCTACAATGAGCAGTTCTTC	CASSEASGGLFYNEQFF
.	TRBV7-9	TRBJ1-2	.	TGTGCCAGCAGCCAACAGGACACCTACTATGGCTACACCTTC	CASSQQDTYYGYTF
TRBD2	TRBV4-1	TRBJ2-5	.	TGCGCCAGCAGCCAAGATTTCCTAGCGGGGCAAGAGACCCAGTACTTC	CASSQDFLAGQETQYF
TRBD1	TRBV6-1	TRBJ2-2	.	TGTGCCAGCAGTCCCCTTACAGGGGGCGGGGAGCTGTTTTTT	CASSPLTGGGELFF
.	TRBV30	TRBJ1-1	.	TGTGCCTGGAGACGGTCTCAGAACACTGAAGCTTTCTTT	CAWRRSQNTEAFF
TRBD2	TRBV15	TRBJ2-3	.	TGTGCCACCAGCATACTAGCGGGGGGCGCCACAGATACGCAGTATTTT	CATSILAGGATDTQYF
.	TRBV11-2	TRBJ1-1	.	TGTGCCAGCAGACGCATACAGGGTGAAGCTTTCTTT	CASRRIQGEAFF
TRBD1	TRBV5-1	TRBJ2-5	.	TGCGCCAGCAGCCAGGGACAGGGGTTCCAAGAGACCCAGTACTTC	CASSQGQGFQETQYF
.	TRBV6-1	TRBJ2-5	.	TGTGCCAGCAATACAGGGCGTTACCAAGAGACCCAGTACTTC	CASNTGRYQETQYF
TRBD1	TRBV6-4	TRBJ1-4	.	TGTGCCAGCAGCCCCCCACCCGACAGGGATGGTGAAAAACTGTTTTTT	CASSPPPDRDGEKLFF
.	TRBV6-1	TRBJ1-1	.	TGTGCCAGCAGTGTTCAGGGGTACATGAACACTGAAGCTTTCTTT	CASSVQGYMNTEAFF
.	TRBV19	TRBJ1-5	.	TGTGCCAGTAGTACAAAAGACAGTTTCGAGAATCAGCCCCAGCATTTT	CASSTKDSFENQPQHF
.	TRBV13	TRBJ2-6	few	TGTGCCAGCAGCTTTGCCGCATCTACCTCTGGGGCCAACGTCCTGACTTTC	CASSFAASTSGANVLTF
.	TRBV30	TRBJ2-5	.	TGTGCCTGGAGCCGTAACCAAGAGACCCAGTACTTC	CAWSRNQETQYF
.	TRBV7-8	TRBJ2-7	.	TGTGCCAGCAGCGCACCGGGACAAATCAGGGAGCAGTACTTC	CASSAPGQIREQYF
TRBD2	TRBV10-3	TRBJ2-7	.	TGTGCCATCAGTGAACCGACTAGCGGAATCGCCTACGAGCAGTACTTC	CAISEPTSGIAYEQYF
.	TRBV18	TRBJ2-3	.	TGTGCCAGCTCACCTCTAAACGTGCCTTCGGATACGCAGTATTTT	CASSPLNVPSDTQYF